This TCR beta chain stems from a study of T cells in Graves' hyperthyroidism and ophthalmopathy. The V gene end was trimmed by 4 bases and the J gene end by 2 bases; junction bases not matched to a gene: 7. The CDR3 is 16 amino acids. CDR1 and CDR2 (germline): KGHDR, SFDVKD. Study findings and constraints: Most clonotypes that expanded in the thyroid above 0.001 also showed up in blood. Ophthalmopathy was distinguished from stable hyperthyroidism by 13 V-J signatures.

This clonotype was recorded at least ten times. The antigen is not known. Authors of the study amplified TCR beta CDR3 regions from RNA transcripts. The HTBI set primed first-round TCR CDR3 RT-PCR. TCRdb recomputed calls from the multiplex PCR reads with MiXCR, one row per CDR3 protein. The sample includes under 450,000 distinct CDR3 sequences, approximately 14% seen only once; the top ten take approximately 7.5%. The sequencing input was blood. J is TRBJ2-5 and V is TRBV24-1, with TRBD1 identical over 9 bases. The source is a woman aged 18-29 years with Graves' hyperthyroidism. CDR3 sequence: CATSESGTGKQETQYF. The CDR3 DNA is TGTGCCACCAGTGAGAGTGGGACAGGGAAGCAAGAGACCCAGTACTTC.